This T cell receptor (beta chain) stems from a study of blood T cell repertoires in COVID-19. About the study: The samples span acute and convalescent COVID-19 from the United States, Italy and Spain. T cells, B-cell-depleted T cells, or PBMCs provided the cDNA or gDNA that served as material.

Profiling relied on immunoSEQ multiplex PCR, and the TCRdb table lists in-frame clones only, not all of them. The sample lists roughly 220,000 clones, 80% to 90% occurring once. Trimming left V 5 bases short and J 4 bases short, with 8 bases between. In germline, CDR1 is MDHEN, CDR2 SYDVKM. This CDR3 region has 12 residues. Participants came from fewer than 25 US areas, aged roughly 18 to 90 years. Cohort assignment relied on participant-reported clinical history. Sequences were obtained from PBMCs or T cells enriched from blood (not recorded which). The source of this sequence is a woman aged 40 to 49 with acute COVID-19. J is TRBJ1-1 and V is TRBV28; D is ambiguous. CDR3 loop: CASSRDLTEAFF. The CDR3 bases are TGTGCCAGCAGTCGGGATCTCACTGAAGCTTTCTTT. The variable domain in full, completed from reference TRBV28 and TRBJ1-1, reads DVKVTQSSRYLVKRTGEKVFLECVQDMDHENMFWYRQDPGLGLRLIYFSYDVKMKEKGDIPEGYSVSREKKERFSLILESASTNQTSMYLCASSRDLTEAFFGQGTRLTVV.